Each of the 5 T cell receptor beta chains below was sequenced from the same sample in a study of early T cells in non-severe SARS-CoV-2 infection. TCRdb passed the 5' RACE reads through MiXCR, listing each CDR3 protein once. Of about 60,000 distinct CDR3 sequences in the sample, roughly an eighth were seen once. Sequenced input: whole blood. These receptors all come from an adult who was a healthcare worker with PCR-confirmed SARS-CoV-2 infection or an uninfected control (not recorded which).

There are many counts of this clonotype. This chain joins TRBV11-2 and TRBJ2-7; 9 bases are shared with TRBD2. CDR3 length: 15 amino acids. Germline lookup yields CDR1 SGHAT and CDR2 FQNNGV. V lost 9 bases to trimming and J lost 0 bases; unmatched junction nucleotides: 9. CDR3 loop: CASRIAGALSYEQYF. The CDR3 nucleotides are TGTGCCAGTAGGATAGCGGGAGCCCTCTCCTACGAGCAGTACTTC.

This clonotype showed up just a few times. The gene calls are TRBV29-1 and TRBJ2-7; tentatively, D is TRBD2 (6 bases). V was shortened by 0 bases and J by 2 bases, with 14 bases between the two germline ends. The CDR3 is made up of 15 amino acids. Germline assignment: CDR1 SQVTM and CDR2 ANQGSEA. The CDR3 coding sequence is TGCAGCGTTGAAGATCCAGGGAGGAGGCCCTACGAGCAGTACTTC. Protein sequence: CSVEDPGRRPYEQYF.

The CDR3 is CASSLNRGKETQYF. The CDR3 nucleotides are TGTGCCAGCAGTTTAAATCGGGGGAAAGAGACCCAGTACTTC. The J gene is TRBJ2-5, the V gene TRBV28; D might be TRBD2 (6 bases). Germline loops: CDR1 MDHEN, CDR2 SYDVKM. The CDR3 runs to 14 residues. Between the trimmed V and J ends, which lost 2 bases and 3 bases, there was a span of 10 bases.

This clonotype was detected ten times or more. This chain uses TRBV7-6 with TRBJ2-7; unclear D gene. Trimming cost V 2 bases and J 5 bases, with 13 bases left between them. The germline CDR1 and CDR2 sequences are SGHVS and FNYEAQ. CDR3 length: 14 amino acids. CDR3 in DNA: TGTGCCAGCAGCTTACATTCCTTTTATGACGAGCAGTACTTC. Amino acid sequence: CASSLHSFYDEQYF.

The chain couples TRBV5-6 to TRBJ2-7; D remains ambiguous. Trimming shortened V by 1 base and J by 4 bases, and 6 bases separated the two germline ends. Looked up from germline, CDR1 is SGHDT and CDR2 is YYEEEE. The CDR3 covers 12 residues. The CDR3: CASSLIAYEQYF. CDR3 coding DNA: TGTGCCAGCAGCTTGATAGCTTACGAGCAGTACTTC.